The rows below give T cell receptor beta chains drawn from one sample of a study of identical twins. In TCRdb, the 5' RACE reads were re-called with MiXCR into one record per CDR3 protein. The table shows 400,000 to 550,000 distinct CDR3 sequences, with approximately 14% occurring only once. This sample also belongs to another study, concerning yellow fever vaccine responses in identical twins.

Sequenced material: CD4+ T cells sorted from blood. These receptors all come from a woman under 30 in good health. Each CDR3 is given with its conserved first and last residue. A D gene is named only where the DNA matches it firmly. Not all rows give a size; the values are once, few, many and, for expanded clones, a class.

v_call,clone_size,j_call,d_call,cdr3_nt,cdr3_aa
TRBV10-3,many,TRBJ2-1,TRBD1,TGTGCCACCGGGGACAGCTACAATGAGCAGTTCTTC,CATGDSYNEQFF
TRBV25-1,NA,TRBJ2-5,TRBD1,TGTGCCAGCAGTGGCCGGACAGGGATTTGGGAGACCCAGTACTTC,CASSGRTGIWETQYF
TRBV11-2,NA,TRBJ2-1,TRBD2,TGTGCCAGCAGCTCACTAGCGGGAAAAGGGAACGAGCAGTTCTTC,CASSSLAGKGNEQFF
TRBV12-3/TRBV12-4,many,TRBJ2-2,TRBD1,TGTGCCAGCAGCCAGGGACAGTTGGCTTTCACCGGGGAGCTGTTTTTT,CASSQGQLAFTGELFF
TRBV29-1,many,TRBJ2-7,TRBD1,TGCAGCGTCCAGGACAGGCTCGAGCAGTACTTC,CSVQDRLEQYF
TRBV10-3,many,TRBJ1-6,TRBD1,TGTGCCATCAGGCCGGACAGGTCCCTTAATTCACCCCTCCACTTT,CAIRPDRSLNSPLHF
TRBV14,few,TRBJ1-1,NA,TGTGCCAGCAGCCAAGCGCACGAAGCTTTCTTT,CASSQAHEAFF
TRBV15,NA,TRBJ2-3,NA,TGTGCCACCAGCAGAGATTATGCAGGGGTCACAGATACGCAGTATTTT,CATSRDYAGVTDTQYF
TRBV6-2/TRBV6-3,NA,TRBJ2-7,TRBD2,TGTGCCAGCAGTCCGCCACAGGGGAAGGTTGCTAGCGGGAGTACGTACGAGCAGTACTTC,CASSPPQGKVASGSTYEQYF
TRBV7-8,NA,TRBJ2-1,NA,TGTGCCAGCAGCCACGAGGATGAGCAGTTCTTC,CASSHEDEQFF
TRBV3-1,NA,TRBJ2-7,TRBD2,TGTGCCAGCAGCCACTCGGGACTAGCGGGCTACGAGCAGTACTTC,CASSHSGLAGYEQYF
TRBV6-2/TRBV6-3,NA,TRBJ2-7,TRBD1,TGTGCCAGCAGGGACCTGGACAGGAGCTCCTACGAGCAGTACTTC,CASRDLDRSSYEQYF
TRBV20-1,NA,TRBJ2-7,TRBD2,TGCAGTGCTAGAGATCGTTCTAGCGGATACGAGCAGTACTTC,CSARDRSSGYEQYF
TRBV12-5,NA,TRBJ2-1,TRBD2,TGTGCTAGTGGGTCAAGCGGGAGGGCTTTAAATGAGCAGTTCTTC,CASGSSGRALNEQFF
TRBV7-2,many,TRBJ1-5,NA,TGTGCCAGCAGCTTATGGGCAGAAAGCAATCAGCCCCAGCATTTT,CASSLWAESNQPQHF
TRBV7-9,NA,TRBJ2-7,NA,TGTGCCAGCAGCTTAGGACAGACTCTTTCCTACGAGCAGTACTTC,CASSLGQTLSYEQYF
TRBV20-1,few,TRBJ1-1,NA,TGCAGTGCTATACCCCCTGCCAGGGCCGCTGAAGCTTTCTTT,CSAIPPARAAEAFF
TRBV20-1,NA,TRBJ2-4,TRBD2,TGCAGTAACCTGGGGGAGGGAGCCAAAAACATTCAGTACTTC,CSNLGEGAKNIQYF
TRBV7-2,few,TRBJ1-3,NA,TGTGCCAGCAGCCCCGGGGCTGCCTCTGGAAACACCATATATTTT,CASSPGAASGNTIYF
TRBV5-1,NA,TRBJ2-7,NA,TGCGCCAGCAGCTTGGCCCCAGGGGTTAACTCCTACGAGCAGTACTTC,CASSLAPGVNSYEQYF
TRBV27,NA,TRBJ2-1,TRBD2,TGTGCCAGCAGTTCTACGACTAGCGGGGGCTCCAACAATGAGCAGTTCTTC,CASSSTTSGGSNNEQFF
TRBV5-1,NA,TRBJ2-1,NA,TGCGCCAGCAGCTTGGTTGCCGCGGGGACTTACAATGAGCAGTTCTTC,CASSLVAAGTYNEQFF
TRBV20-1,NA,TRBJ1-5,TRBD1,TGCAGTGCCAAGAGACAGGGTAATCAGCCCCAGCATTTT,CSAKRQGNQPQHF
TRBV10-2,few,TRBJ2-7,TRBD1,TGCGCCAGCAGGAGGGACAGGCTATCCTACGAGCAGTACTTC,CASRRDRLSYEQYF
TRBV7-2,many,TRBJ2-2,TRBD2,TGTGCCAGCAGCTTTAGCGGGGGGGCATCGGACACCGGGGAGCTGTTTTTT,CASSFSGGASDTGELFF
TRBV25-1,few,TRBJ2-1,TRBD1,TGTGCCAGCAGTTTCCGGGACAGGGACTACAATGAGCAGTTCTTC,CASSFRDRDYNEQFF
TRBV10-3,once,TRBJ2-5,NA,TGTGCCATCAGTGAGTCGACGCCTCAAGAGACCCAGTACTTC,CAISESTPQETQYF
TRBV7-3,NA,TRBJ2-1,NA,TGTGCCAGCAGCCCGACTAGCCGGGGCCAGGGGGAGCAGTTCTTC,CASSPTSRGQGEQFF
TRBV9,NA,TRBJ2-3,TRBD1,TGTGCCAGCAGCTTACGGACAGGGGTAACAGATACGCAGTATTTT,CASSLRTGVTDTQYF
TRBV7-2,NA,TRBJ2-5,TRBD1,TGTGCCAGCAGCTCCGGACAGGGTGGGTGGACCCAGTACTTC,CASSSGQGGWTQYF
TRBV15,few,TRBJ2-3,NA,TGTGCCACCAGCAGAGATCCTGGCGGGGCTAGCACAGATACGCAGTATTTT,CATSRDPGGASTDTQYF
TRBV6-1,few,TRBJ2-4,TRBD2,TGTGCCAGCAGTCTTTACCCGCCCGGGACTAGCGGGGCCAAAAACATTCAGTACTTC,CASSLYPPGTSGAKNIQYF
TRBV20-1,many,TRBJ2-2,NA,TGCAGTGCTCCGACGGGAGCCCCGAGGGCCGGGGAGCTGTTTTTT,CSAPTGAPRAGELFF
TRBV6-5,NA,TRBJ2-7,TRBD1,TGTGCCAGCAGTAACAACATCCCGGGACAGGGGTACGAGCAGTACTTC,CASSNNIPGQGYEQYF
TRBV7-2,few,TRBJ2-1,NA,TGTGCCAGCAGCCCAACCCAATTTGAGCAGTTCTTC,CASSPTQFEQFF
TRBV4-3,NA,TRBJ2-1,NA,TGCGCCAGCAGCCAAGAGGTCAGGGGCGCCTACAATGAGCAGTTCTTC,CASSQEVRGAYNEQFF
TRBV7-8,few,TRBJ2-5,NA,TGTGCCAGCAGCTTCGGTCAGCTGGAGGAGACCCAGTACTTC,CASSFGQLEETQYF
TRBV5-1,NA,TRBJ2-2,NA,TGCGCCAGCAGCTTGGGACTAGGGGCCACCGGGGAGCTGTTTTTT,CASSLGLGATGELFF
TRBV4-2,NA,TRBJ2-1,NA,TGTGCCAGCAGCCAAGATATGCGCAGGGGGGCCTACAATGAGCAGTTCTTC,CASSQDMRRGAYNEQFF
TRBV5-1,NA,TRBJ1-3,TRBD1,TGCGCCAGCAGCACCGACCAGGGGGCTGCTGGAAACACCATATATTTT,CASSTDQGAAGNTIYF
TRBV20-1,few,TRBJ2-7,TRBD1,TGCAGTGCTTTGGACAGGGAGCGTAACTACGAGCAGTACTTC,CSALDRERNYEQYF
TRBV6-1,NA,TRBJ1-2,NA,TGTGCCAGCACCCAAGACCCTAAGAGCTATGGCTACACCTTC,CASTQDPKSYGYTF
TRBV5-4,NA,TRBJ2-1,TRBD2,TGTGCCAGCAGTCTTTCTAGCGGGAGTGGAAATGAGCAGTTCTTC,CASSLSSGSGNEQFF
TRBV5-4,NA,TRBJ2-5,NA,TGTGCCAGCAGCTTACGACTGGACCAAGAGACCCAGTACTTC,CASSLRLDQETQYF
TRBV9,many,TRBJ2-5,TRBD2,TGTGCCAGCAGCGGAGGACTAGTGGGGATACAAGAGACCCAGTACTTC,CASSGGLVGIQETQYF
TRBV7-6,NA,TRBJ2-1,NA,TGTGCCAGCAGCCCCAGAGCCCGGACTCCCTCCAATGAGCAGTTCTTC,CASSPRARTPSNEQFF
TRBV27,few,TRBJ1-1,NA,TGTGCCAGCAGTGGAGGGTTGCACACTGAAGCTTTCTTT,CASSGGLHTEAFF
TRBV15,NA,TRBJ2-3,NA,TGTGCCACCAGCCGGAGGGGGGCTAGCACAGATACGCAGTATTTT,CATSRRGASTDTQYF
TRBV7-9,few,TRBJ2-3,NA,TGTGCCAGCAGCTCCAAACTAGGGCTCACAGATACGCAGTATTTT,CASSSKLGLTDTQYF
TRBV7-8,NA,TRBJ2-3,NA,TGTGCCAGCAGCCGAACCCACTTCACAGATACGCAGTATTTT,CASSRTHFTDTQYF
TRBV5-1,NA,TRBJ2-7,NA,TGCGCCAGCAGCTTGGGACGCCCGACTAGGGACGAGCAGTACTTC,CASSLGRPTRDEQYF
TRBV9,NA,TRBJ2-3,NA,TGTGCCAGCAGCGTAGCGGCTACCCGAGGGGATACGCAGTATTTT,CASSVAATRGDTQYF
TRBV20-1,few,TRBJ2-1,NA,TGCAGTGCTATTCAACCACTAAGCTACAATGAGCAGTTCTTC,CSAIQPLSYNEQFF
TRBV7-9,few,TRBJ2-7,TRBD1,TGTGCCAGCAGCCGGGCCAGGGGGCAGGACGAGCAGTACTTC,CASSRARGQDEQYF
TRBV7-8,NA,TRBJ2-2,NA,TGTGCCAGCACAGGAAGGGGAGACGGGGAGCTGTTTTTT,CASTGRGDGELFF
TRBV5-5,few,TRBJ1-4,NA,TGTGCCAGCGCGTCTGGGGGGGTTGAAAAACTGTTTTTT,CASASGGVEKLFF
TRBV12-3/TRBV12-4,NA,TRBJ2-7,TRBD1,TGTGCCAGCAGTTCTAGGACAGGTGTTCGGTACGAGCAGTACTTC,CASSSRTGVRYEQYF
TRBV15,NA,TRBJ2-1,NA,TGTGCCACCAGCAGAGTTGCGGGGTTGGAGCAGTTCTTC,CATSRVAGLEQFF
TRBV5-6,few,TRBJ2-1,TRBD2,TGTGCCAGCAGCACCCCTAGCGGGCATTACAATGAGCAGTTCTTC,CASSTPSGHYNEQFF
TRBV7-2,NA,TRBJ2-7,NA,TGTGCCAGCAGCTTGAGTCGGGAGTCCTACGAGCAGTACTTC,CASSLSRESYEQYF